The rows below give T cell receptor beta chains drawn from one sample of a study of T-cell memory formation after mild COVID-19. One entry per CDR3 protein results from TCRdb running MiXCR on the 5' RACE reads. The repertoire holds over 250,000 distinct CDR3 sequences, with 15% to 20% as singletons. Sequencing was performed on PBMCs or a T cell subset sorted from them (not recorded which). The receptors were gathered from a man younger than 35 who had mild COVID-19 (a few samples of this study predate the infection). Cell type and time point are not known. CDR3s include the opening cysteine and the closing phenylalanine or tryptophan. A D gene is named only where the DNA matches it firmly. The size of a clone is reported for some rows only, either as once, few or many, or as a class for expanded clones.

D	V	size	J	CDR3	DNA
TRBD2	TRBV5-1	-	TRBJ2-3	CASSVTSGANTDTQYF	TGCGCCAGCAGCGTAACTAGCGGGGCTAACACAGATACGCAGTATTTT
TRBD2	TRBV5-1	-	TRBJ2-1	CASSYRRGGREQFF	TGCGCCAGCAGCTACCGGCGGGGGGGCCGGGAGCAGTTCTTC
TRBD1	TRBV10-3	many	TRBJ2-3	CAIGGTGQGAVKQYF	TGTGCCATCGGCGGGACGGGACAGGGGGCGGTGAAGCAGTATTTT
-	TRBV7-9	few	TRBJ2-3	CASSPRGGGDWDTQYF	TGTGCCAGCAGCCCCCGGGGCGGAGGTGACTGGGATACGCAGTATTTT
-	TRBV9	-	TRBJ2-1	CASSSHVGLKDNEQFF	TGTGCCAGCAGCTCCCACGTCGGACTAAAGGACAATGAGCAGTTCTTC
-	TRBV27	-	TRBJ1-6	CASSLRQLDSPLHF	TGTGCCAGCAGTTTAAGGCAGTTGGATTCACCCCTCCACTTT
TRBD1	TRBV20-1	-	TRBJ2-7	CSASWTGGYEQYF	TGCAGTGCTAGCTGGACAGGGGGCTACGAGCAGTACTTC
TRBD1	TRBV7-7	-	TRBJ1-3	CASSPGTGRSSGNTIYF	TGTGCTAGCAGTCCGGGGACAGGGAGAAGCTCTGGAAACACCATATATTTT
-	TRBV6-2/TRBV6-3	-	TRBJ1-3	CASTPAGSGNTIYF	TGTGCCAGCACACCCGCGGGCTCTGGAAACACCATATATTTT
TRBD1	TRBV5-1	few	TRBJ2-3	CASSLVGKGAGADTQYF	TGCGCCAGCAGCTTGGTTGGGAAGGGGGCCGGGGCAGATACGCAGTATTTT
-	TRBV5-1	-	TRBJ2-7	CASSLAGGRSFYEQYF	TGCGCCAGCAGCTTGGCCGGGGGGCGGAGCTTCTACGAGCAGTACTTC
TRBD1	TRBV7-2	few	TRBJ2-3	CASSLAWTGAADTQYF	TGTGCCAGCAGCTTAGCTTGGACAGGGGCAGCAGATACGCAGTATTTT
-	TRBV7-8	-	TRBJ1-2	CASSLVGTYYGYTF	TGTGCCAGCAGCTTAGTCGGGACCTACTATGGCTACACCTTC
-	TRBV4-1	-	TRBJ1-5	CASRPEGRGDNQPQHF	TGCGCCAGCAGACCCGAGGGCAGGGGTGACAATCAGCCCCAGCATTTT
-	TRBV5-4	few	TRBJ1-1	CASSLDWAVNTEAFF	TGTGCCAGCAGCTTGGATTGGGCGGTTAACACTGAAGCTTTCTTT
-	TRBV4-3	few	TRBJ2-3	CASSLGVGGPDTQYF	TGCGCCAGCAGCCTCGGGGTCGGGGGGCCAGATACGCAGTATTTT
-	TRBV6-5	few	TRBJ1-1	CASRIIGQEAFF	TGTGCCAGCAGAATCATCGGACAGGAAGCTTTCTTT
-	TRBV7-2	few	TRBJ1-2	CASSLPLRANSGGYTF	TGTGCCAGCAGCTTGCCTCTACGAGCTAACTCCGGGGGCTACACCTTC
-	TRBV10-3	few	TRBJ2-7	CAISEERSYEQYF	TGTGCCATCAGCGAGGAACGGTCCTACGAGCAGTACTTC
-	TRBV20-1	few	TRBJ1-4	CSARNPRNNEKLFF	TGCAGTGCTAGGAACCCGAGGAATAATGAAAAACTGTTTTTT
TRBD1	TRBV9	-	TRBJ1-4	CASSVVQGDNEKLFF	TGTGCCAGCAGCGTAGTACAGGGGGATAATGAAAAACTGTTTTTT
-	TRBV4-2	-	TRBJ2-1	CASSQEAGFDNEQFF	TGTGCCAGCAGCCAAGAGGCAGGGTTTGACAATGAGCAGTTCTTC
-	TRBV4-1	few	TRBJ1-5	CASSQTGGGQPQHF	TGCGCCAGCAGCCAAACCGGAGGGGGACAGCCCCAGCATTTT
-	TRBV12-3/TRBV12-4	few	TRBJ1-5	CASSFGQPQHF	TGTGCCAGCAGTTTCGGTCAGCCCCAGCATTTT
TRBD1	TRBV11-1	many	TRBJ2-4	CASSSSQGAKNIQYF	TGTGCCAGCAGCTCCTCACAGGGGGCGAAAAACATTCAGTACTTC
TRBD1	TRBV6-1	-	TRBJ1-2	CASSQGGIRGYGYTF	TGTGCCAGCAGCCAGGGGGGGATCAGGGGGTATGGCTACACCTTC
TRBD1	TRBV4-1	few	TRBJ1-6	CASSQKDRGLWSYNSPLHF	TGCGCCAGCAGCCAGAAGGACAGGGGGCTGTGGTCCTATAATTCACCCCTCCACTTT
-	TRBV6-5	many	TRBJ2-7	CASSLGPMGSYEQYF	TGTGCCAGCAGTCTCGGGCCGATGGGGTCCTACGAGCAGTACTTC
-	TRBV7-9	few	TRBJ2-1	CASSDRDTYNEQFF	TGTGCCAGCAGCGACCGGGACACTTACAATGAGCAGTTCTTC
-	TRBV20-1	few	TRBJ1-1	CSARVPGVMNTEAFF	TGCAGTGCTAGAGTCCCAGGGGTCATGAACACTGAAGCTTTCTTT
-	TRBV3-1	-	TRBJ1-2	CASSYRDPRFYGYTF	TGTGCCAGCAGCTACCGGGACCCCAGATTCTATGGCTACACCTTC
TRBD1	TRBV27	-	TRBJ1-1	CASSLSRDSSFVTEAFF	TGTGCCAGCAGTTTATCAAGGGACAGTAGCTTCGTCACTGAAGCTTTCTTT
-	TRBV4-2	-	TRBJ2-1	CASSQDRGREQFF	TGTGCCAGCAGCCAAGACAGGGGCCGGGAGCAGTTCTTC
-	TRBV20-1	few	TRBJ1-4	CSAREPTNEKLFF	TGCAGTGCTAGAGAACCAACTAATGAAAAACTGTTTTTT
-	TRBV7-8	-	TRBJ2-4	CASSLIAKNIQYF	TGTGCCAGCAGCCTTATAGCCAAAAACATTCAGTACTTC
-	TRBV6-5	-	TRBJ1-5	CASSRTSGAAQPQHF	TGTGCCAGCAGCCGTACTTCGGGGGCGGCTCAGCCCCAGCATTTT
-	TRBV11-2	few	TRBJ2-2	CASSSFTVFVNTGELFF	TGTGCCAGCAGCTCCTTTACAGTATTCGTGAACACCGGGGAGCTGTTTTTT
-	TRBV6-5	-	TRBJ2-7	CASSSGRGNYEQYF	TGTGCCAGCAGTTCCGGACGGGGGAACTACGAGCAGTACTTC
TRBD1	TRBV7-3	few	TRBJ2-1	CASSLVPGQGYYNEQFF	TGTGCCAGCAGCTTAGTTCCGGGACAGGGCTACTACAATGAGCAGTTCTTC
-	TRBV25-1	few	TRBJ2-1	CASSDRFSADEQFF	TGTGCCAGCAGTGACCGCTTCTCAGCGGATGAGCAGTTCTTC
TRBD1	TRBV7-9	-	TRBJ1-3	CASSLDGTVAGNTIYF	TGTGCCAGCAGCTTAGACGGGACAGTGGCTGGAAACACCATATATTTT
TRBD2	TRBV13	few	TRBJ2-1	CASSTSGGLFNEQFF	TGTGCCAGCAGCACTAGCGGGGGGCTCTTCAATGAGCAGTTCTTC
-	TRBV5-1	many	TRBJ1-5	CASSLEGLSNQPQHF	TGCGCCAGCAGCTTGGAGGGGTTAAGCAATCAGCCCCAGCATTTT
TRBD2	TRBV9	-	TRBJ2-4	CASSSGTSAAKNIQYF	TGTGCCAGCAGCTCGGGGACTAGCGCAGCCAAAAACATTCAGTACTTC
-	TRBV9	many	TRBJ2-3	CASSVGPTDTQYF	TGTGCCAGCAGCGTAGGACCCACAGATACGCAGTATTTT
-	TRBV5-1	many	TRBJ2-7	CASTRSRGHEQYF	TGCGCCAGTACAAGAAGCAGGGGACACGAGCAGTACTTC